The clone carrying this T cell receptor (beta chain) has more than one count but fewer than ten. Its antigen is not known. This entry is derived from a study of regulatory T cells in long-lasting Graves disease. Time point denoted: persistent/refractory GD, antithyroid drugs over 5 years with positive TRAb. PBMC-extracted RNA yielded the TCR library. Doctors identified Graves' disease using the American Thyroid Association guidelines. Around 9 milliliters of peripheral blood were drawn into EDTA tubes. The authors built TCR beta libraries using iRepertoire HTBI primers and Arm-PCR of CDR3 regions. TCRdb analysed the multiplex PCR reads with MiXCR anew, one entry per CDR3 protein. The table has 310,000 or so distinct CDR3 sequences, 22% seen once. Study results and caveats: The study found TRBV28, TRBJ1-2 and TRBJ2-5 favored in persistent disease.

J gave up 14 bases and V 10 bases, and 10 bases lay outside the gene matches. Per the germline V gene, CDR1 is MNHNS and CDR2 is SASEGT. The CDR3 is 10 residues long. This chain uses TRBV6-1 with TRBJ1-1, with TRBD1 identical over 7 bases. The TCR originated in a female donor with Graves disease. The sequencing here drew on peripheral blood mononuclear cells (PBMCs), taken when the disease was refractory, from a patient treated with antithyroid drugs. CDR3 residues: CATSSDREFF. CDR3 bases: TGTGCCACCAGCTCCGACAGGGAGTTCTTT.